The text below deals with one T cell receptor beta chain. What it recognizes is unknown. Germline V gene data show CDR1 as MNHEY and CDR2 as SMNVEV (reference sequence). With 3 bases removed from V and 1 base from J, the gap between germline ends came to 6 bases. CDR3 length: 13 amino acids. The PCR was carried out with 60 Vbeta primers and 13 Jbeta primers. Sequencing used immunoSEQ multiplex PCR; TCRdb keeps in-frame clones, though not all of them. The profile shows under 150,000 clones, approximately 87% of them singletons. This sample was taken from a study of cytomegalovirus exposure and HLA in healthy donors. The study, taken as a whole, reports: The authors later found TCR association rates varying by HLA locus, with DRB1 most and HLA-C fewest.

The receptor comes from a man aged 35 to 55 in good health and CMV-seronegative. The sample was PBMCs. This chain uses TRBV27 with TRBJ1-1; tentatively, D is TRBD1 (5 bases). The CDR3 nucleotides read TGTGCCAGCAGTTTCCAGGGGAACACTGAAGCTTTCTTT. Amino acids: CASSFQGNTEAFF.